Listed below are T cell receptor beta chains from one sample, sequenced in a study of T cell repertoires in cytomegalovirus infection. TCRdb reanalysed the reads using MiXCR and keeps one entry per CDR3 protein. The data contain around 440,000 distinct CDR3 sequences, 11% of them singletons. Specimen: PBMCs. The receptors originated from a human donor in good health (CMV status not recorded). Some clones in this sample may be carry-over from other donors' samples. Both conserved end residues are part of each CDR3. Fields, in order: CDR3 protein, CDR3 DNA, V gene, D gene, CDR3 length, clone size, J gene. D genes are given only for firm matches. Clone size, where shown, is once, few, many, or a class for clones that have expanded.

CASSQGLADPGELFF	TGTGCCAGCAGCCAGGGACTAGCGGATCCCGGGGAGCTGTTTTTT	TRBV5-4	TRBD2	15	NA	TRBJ2-2
CSARGGVEQYF	TGCAGTGCTAGAGGGGGGGTCGAGCAGTACTTC	TRBV20-1	NA	11	many	TRBJ2-7
CASGPPSPTDTQYF	TGTGCTAGTGGTCCCCCCAGTCCCACAGATACGCAGTATTTT	TRBV12-5	NA	14	many	TRBJ2-3
CSATQGGDATNEKLFF	TGCAGCGCGACACAGGGAGGGGATGCAACTAATGAAAAACTGTTTTTT	TRBV29-1	NA	16	many	TRBJ1-4
CALSASANQPQHF	TGTGCTCTCTCGGCCTCAGCTAATCAGCCCCAGCATTTT	TRBV28	NA	13	many	TRBJ1-5
CASSLSGFRDNSPLHF	TGTGCCAGCAGCTTATCCGGGTTTCGGGATAATTCACCCCTCCACTTT	TRBV7-6	NA	16	many	TRBJ1-6
CASGIPGGTFQPQHF	TGTGCCAGCGGTATACCAGGGGGCACGTTTCAGCCCCAGCATTTT	TRBV28	TRBD1	15	many	TRBJ1-5
CASIRYGEQYF	TGTGCCAGCATCCGATATGGCGAGCAGTACTTC	TRBV6-1	NA	11	many	TRBJ2-7
CASSFGWGNQPQHF	TGTGCCAGCAGTTTCGGTTGGGGCAATCAGCCCCAGCATTTT	TRBV6-2/TRBV6-3	NA	14	many	TRBJ1-5
CASSPTSANLNEQFF	TGTGCCAGCAGCCCGACTAGCGCCAACCTTAATGAGCAGTTCTTC	TRBV12-3/TRBV12-4	TRBD2	15	many	TRBJ2-1
CAQKWDGNTEAFF	TGTGCCCAAAAATGGGACGGGAACACTGAAGCTTTCTTT	TRBV30	NA	13	few	TRBJ1-1
CASSLPGGGELFF	TGTGCCAGCAGCTTACCCGGGGGTGGGGAGCTGTTTTTT	TRBV11-2	NA	13	many	TRBJ2-2
CASTTFGVSYNEQFF	TGTGCCAGCACTACCTTCGGGGTGTCCTACAATGAGCAGTTCTTC	TRBV28	NA	15	many	TRBJ2-1
CASSRIRGSNEKLFF	TGTGCCAGCAGCCGGATCAGGGGGAGTAATGAAAAACTGTTTTTT	TRBV12-3/TRBV12-4	TRBD1	15	many	TRBJ1-4
CASYKSAGANAGELFF	TGTGCCAGCTACAAGAGCGCGGGGGCAAACGCCGGGGAGCTGTTTTTT	TRBV2	NA	16	NA	TRBJ2-2
CASSRGDGTNNSPLHF	TGTGCCAGCAGCCGCGGGGACGGTACCAATAATTCACCCCTCCACTTT	TRBV5-4	NA	16	many	TRBJ1-6
CASSLPDNSYEQYF	TGTGCCAGCAGTTTGCCGGACAACTCCTACGAGCAGTACTTC	TRBV28	NA	14	NA	TRBJ2-7
CASSPGGTGNTIYF	TGTGCCAGCAGCCCAGGGGGTACGGGAAACACCATATATTTT	TRBV5-4	TRBD1	14	many	TRBJ1-3
CASSPGQRETQYF	TGTGCCAGCAGCCCCGGACAACGGGAGACCCAGTACTTC	TRBV28	NA	13	many	TRBJ2-5
CASIPGVNSYEQYF	TGTGCCAGCATCCCGGGGGTAAACTCCTACGAGCAGTACTTC	TRBV11-2	NA	14	few	TRBJ2-7
CASLGLSSGNTIYF	TGTGCTAGTCTGGGTCTAAGCTCTGGAAACACCATATATTTT	TRBV12-5	NA	14	NA	TRBJ1-3
CSASFGLAGATDTQYF	TGCAGTGCTAGCTTCGGACTAGCGGGAGCAACAGATACGCAGTATTTT	TRBV20-1	TRBD2	16	many	TRBJ2-3
CASREREQYSGYEQYF	TGTGCCAGCCGAGAGCGGGAACAATACTCGGGGTACGAGCAGTACTTC	TRBV2	TRBD2	16	NA	TRBJ2-7
CASSRGGGGNQPQHF	TGTGCCAGCAGTAGAGGAGGGGGTGGCAATCAGCCCCAGCATTTT	TRBV6-1	NA	15	many	TRBJ1-5
CAWIQAGVTDEQFF	TGTGCCTGGATTCAAGCGGGTGTGACAGATGAGCAGTTCTTC	TRBV30	NA	14	NA	TRBJ2-1
CASRKQGATGELFF	TGTGCCAGCAGGAAACAGGGTGCGACCGGGGAGCTGTTTTTT	TRBV6-5	NA	14	NA	TRBJ2-2
CASSVDKEQTRVDYGYTF	TGTGCCAGCAGCGTAGATAAGGAACAGACGAGAGTCGACTATGGCTACACCTTC	TRBV9	NA	18	NA	TRBJ1-2
CASSYRPGGAPYEQYF	TGTGCCAGCAGTTACCGTCCCGGCGGGGCCCCCTACGAGCAGTACTTC	TRBV6-2/TRBV6-3	NA	16	many	TRBJ2-7
CASRGLNMGGPYNEQFF	TGTGCCAGCAGGGGGTTGAATATGGGGGGCCCGTACAATGAGCAGTTCTTC	TRBV25-1	NA	17	many	TRBJ2-1
CASSLGADNTYGYTF	TGTGCCAGCAGCTTGGGTGCAGACAACACCTATGGCTACACCTTC	TRBV7-9	NA	15	few	TRBJ1-2
CASSLETSGRTYYGYTF	TGTGCCAGCAGCTTAGAAACCTCGGGACGGACTTACTATGGCTACACCTTC	TRBV7-2	NA	17	many	TRBJ1-2
CASSFTGEGQPQHF	TGTGCCAGCAGCTTTACAGGGGAGGGCCAGCCCCAGCATTTT	TRBV7-9	TRBD1	14	many	TRBJ1-5
CSARTGGSEAFF	TGCAGCGCTCGGACAGGGGGTTCTGAAGCTTTCTTT	TRBV29-1	TRBD1	12	many	TRBJ1-1
CSARGGLRGSTDTQYF	TGCAGCGCCCGCGGGGGGTTGAGGGGAAGCACAGATACGCAGTATTTT	TRBV29-1	TRBD2	16	many	TRBJ2-3